These 15 T cell receptor beta chains share one sample of origin, sequenced in a study of early T cells in non-severe SARS-CoV-2 infection. TCRdb processed the 5' RACE reads anew with MiXCR; each CDR3 protein has one entry. The sample lists tens of thousands of distinct CDR3 sequences, roughly 11% occurring once. The sequenced sample was whole blood. Receptor source: an adult who was a healthcare worker with PCR-confirmed SARS-CoV-2 infection or an uninfected control (not recorded which).

This clonotype has at least ten counts. The genes are TRBV19 and TRBJ2-3; 11 bases line up with TRBD2. V shed 5 bases, J shed 6 bases, and the junction held 7 bases outside the gene matches. CDR1 is LNHDA and CDR2 is SQIVND in the germline V gene (reference sequence). CDR3 size: 15 residues. The CDR3 here is CASSVLAGGPDTQYF. In DNA, the CDR3 is TGTGCCAGTAGTGTTCTAGCGGGAGGACCCGATACGCAGTATTTT.

V and J are TRBV3-1 and TRBJ2-2, with D perhaps matching TRBD1 or TRBD2 (5 bases each). Trimming removed 6 bases from V and 6 bases from J, with 17 bases in between. The CDR3 consists of 15 residues. Looked up from germline, CDR1 is LGHDT and CDR2 is YNNKEL (reference sequence). The CDR3 DNA reads as TGTGCCAGCAGGCCCGGGACCCGAGGCGCCGGGGAGCTGTTTTTT. It yields the protein CASRPGTRGAGELFF.

The V and J genes are TRBV4-1 and TRBJ2-1; 7 bases agree with TRBD2. V trimming: 0 bases; J trimming: 7 bases; junction bases outside the gene matches: 12. Germline CDR1 reads MGHRA; CDR2 reads YSYEKL. CDR3 length: 17 residues. The CDR3 sequence is CASSQDGGGGWANEQFF. The CDR3 DNA reads as TGCGCCAGCAGCCAAGATGGAGGCGGGGGATGGGCTAATGAGCAGTTCTTC.

This clonotype was detected only a few times. J is TRBJ2-2 and V is TRBV7-8; TRBD2 matches at 14 bases. The germline CDR1 and CDR2 sequences are SGHVS and FQNEAQ. V lost 7 bases to trimming and J lost 4 bases; unmatched junction nucleotides: 8. This CDR3 is built from 17 residues. CDR3 amino acids: CASTPGLAGEATGELFF. The CDR3 DNA reads TGTGCCAGCACCCCGGGACTAGCGGGAGAAGCCACCGGGGAGCTGTTTTTT.

This clonotype appeared a few times. The genes are TRBV7-9 and TRBJ2-7; 7 bases line up with TRBD1. Trimming took 1 base from V and 3 from J; bases not matched to a gene: 9. Germline V lookup: CDR1 SEHNR, CDR2 FQNEAQ (reference sequence). This CDR3 region has 16 residues. CDR3 region: CASSLGWQGEYYEQYF. The DNA of the CDR3 is TGTGCCAGCAGCTTAGGTTGGCAGGGGGAATACTACGAGCAGTACTTC.

This sequence joins TRBV9 and TRBJ2-5; TRBD2 might be the D (6 bases). The V end lost 1 base, the J end lost 4 bases, and 20 bases lay between the germline ends. Germline assignment: CDR1 SGDLS and CDR2 YYNGEE. The CDR3 runs 17 residues. CDR3 DNA sequence: TGTGCCAGCAGCGTACGGGAGTCGGAGTATAGTCGAGAGACCCAGTACTTC. Protein product: CASSVRESEYSRETQYF.

The chain combines TRBV20-1 with TRBJ1-5, with D possibly matching TRBD1 (6 bases). Germline loops: CDR1 DFQATT, CDR2 SNEGSKA (reference sequence). The CDR3 totals 13 residues. The V end lost 6 bases, the J end lost 7 bases, and 16 bases lay between the germline ends. CDR3 DNA sequence: TGCAGTGCCTACTTACAGGGAAAACAGCCCCAGCATTTT. The encoded protein is CSAYLQGKQPQHF.

The chain recombines TRBV12-3 or TRBV12-4 with TRBJ1-5; D is ambiguous. Trimming removed 5 bases from V and 5 bases from J, with 16 bases in between. The CDR3 length is 15 residues. The CDR3 DNA follows: TGTGCCAGCAGTACCCTGCGCGGCTTCCATCAGCCCCAGCATTTT. It specifies CASSTLRGFHQPQHF.

This clonotype was picked up a small number of times. The V and J genes are TRBV25-1 and TRBJ2-1, with no clear D. This CDR3 has 13 amino acids. The V gene lost 5 bases and the J gene lost 5 bases, with 10 bases spanning the gap. Germline V gene lookup returns CDR1 MGHDK and CDR2 SYGVNS. CDR3 sequence reads: CASSLSRNNEQFF. CDR3 sequence (DNA): TGTGCCAGCAGTCTCTCCAGGAACAATGAGCAGTTCTTC.

The chain links TRBV5-4 to TRBJ2-7; no definite D call. V dropped 6 bases and J dropped 8 bases, with 15 bases sitting between them. The germline gives CDR1 SGHNT, CDR2 YYREEE (reference sequence). The CDR3 sequence is 12 residues long. The CDR3 DNA sequence: TGTGCCAGCAACTCGAGGACGGAGAAGCAGTACTTC. Its translation is CASNSRTEKQYF.

Within the sample, this clonotype is large (0.1 to 1%). The chain recombines TRBV7-9 with TRBJ2-2; maybe TRBD2 (6 bases). CDR1 is SEHNR, CDR2 FQNEAQ, per germline (reference sequence). This CDR3 spans 15 amino acids. The V end lost 1 base, the J end lost 1 base, and 7 bases lay between the germline ends. The CDR3, as DNA: TGTGCCAGCAGCTTAGGTAGCGGGAACACCGGGGAGCTGTTTTTT. This translates into CASSLGSGNTGELFF.

The chain uses TRBV24-1 and TRBJ2-3, with a weak D call TRBD1 (5 bases). The CDR3 covers 15 residues. CDR1 and CDR2 from the germline V gene are KGHDR and SFDVKD. V gave up 5 bases and J gave up 8 bases, with 19 bases separating them. CDR3 bases: TGTGCCACCAGTGGTCAGGGATCGGATCTCTTTACGCAGTATTTT. It codes for CATSGQGSDLFTQYF.

This clonotype appeared a few times. The chain has TRBV6-5 and TRBJ2-4; 12 nucleotides agree with TRBD1. Germline loops: CDR1 MNHEY, CDR2 SVGAGI. The CDR3 contains 16 residues. V lost 5 bases, J lost 9 bases, and 11 bases stayed unmatched. CDR3: CASSQPGQGAGGIQYF. DNA of the CDR3: TGTGCCAGCAGTCAACCGGGACAGGGGGCTGGGGGCATTCAGTACTTC.

Of note for this clonotype: A much larger clone differs from this one at a single base, so this may be a read error. The V gene is TRBV27, the J gene TRBJ2-2; 11 nucleotides align to TRBD2. Germline assignment: CDR1 MNHEY and CDR2 SMNVEV (reference sequence). This CDR3 spans 15 amino acids. V shed 3 bases, J shed 5 bases, and the junction held 2 bases outside the gene matches. The CDR3 is CASSFRTSGTGELFF. The CDR3 nucleotides read TGTGCCAGCAGTTTCAGGACTAGCGGGACCGGGGAGCTGTTTTTT.

The table lists this clonotype with a few counts. The chain recombines TRBV25-1 with TRBJ2-1; 8 bases map to TRBD2. CDR3 length equals 18 residues. With 3 bases clipped from V and 9 bases from J, the junction kept 19 bases outside the gene matches. Per the germline V gene, CDR1 is MGHDK and CDR2 is SYGVNS. This CDR3 reads CASSDFRRGPAGVGEQFF. As DNA, the CDR3 is TGTGCCAGCAGTGATTTCCGCAGGGGACCAGCGGGAGTTGGTGAGCAGTTCTTC.